The next 25 T cell receptor beta chains were all read from a single sample in a study of vaccination effects on CD4 cells after COVID-19. Measured with immunoSEQ multiplex PCR; TCRdb has only the in-frame clones, and not every one. Among 25,000 to 30,000 clones listed, 73% were seen once. Pools of viral peptides were used by the ViraFEST assay to expand antigen-specific CD4+ T cells ahead of sequencing. Having been cultured for roughly 9 days, the cells underwent CD4+ T cell isolation. Everyone in the study got two shots of either the BNT162b2 or mRNA-1273 vaccine. Their antigen targets remain unknown. This specimen was CD4+ T cells from PBMCs cultured with HCoV-NL63 spike peptides, taken after COVID-19 vaccination. The receptors come from a human donor who received a COVID-19 vaccine.

The gene calls are TRBV7-2 and TRBJ2-3; 14 positions agree with TRBD2. Germline lookup yields CDR1 SGHTA and CDR2 FQGNSA. The CDR3 extends over 14 amino acids. Trimming took 4 bases from V and 8 from J; bases not matched to a gene: 2. The CDR3 DNA follows: TGTGCCAGCAGCTCTGGGACTAGCGGGGGTACGCAGTATTTT. It translates to CASSSGTSGGTQYF. The variable domain in full, completed from reference TRBV7-2 and TRBJ2-3, reads GAGVSQSPSNKVTEKGKDVELRCDPISGHTALYWYRQSLGQGLEFLIYFQGNSAPDKSGLPSDRFSAERTGGSVSTLTIQRTQQEDSAVYLCASSSGTSGGTQYFGPGTRLTVL.

J is TRBJ2-7 and V is TRBV5-4; D remains ambiguous. Trimming pared 3 bases from V and 7 bases from J, leaving 14 bases between. This CDR3 is 13 amino acids long. Germline CDR1 reads SGHNT; CDR2 reads YYREEE (reference sequence). Here the CDR3 reads CASSSRTLGEQYF. DNA for the CDR3: TGTGCCAGCAGCTCACGGACCCTCGGGGAGCAGTACTTC.

CDR3 in DNA: TGTGCCACCAGCAGAGCAGGTTCCCTTTACAATGAGCAGTTCTTC. This codes for CATSRAGSLYNEQFF. This rearrangement joins TRBV15 to TRBJ2-1, with D uncertain. CDR1 is LNHNV and CDR2 is YYDKDF in the germline V gene (reference sequence). V was clipped by 1 base and J by 4 bases, with 11 bases between them. The CDR3 is 15 residues long. Full variable domain (outside the CDR3, taken from reference TRBV15 and TRBJ2-1): DAMVIQNPRYQVTQFGKPVTLSCSQTLNHNVMYWYQQKSSQAPKLLFHYYDKDFNNEADTPDNFQSRRPNTSFCFLDIRSPGLGDTAMYLCATSRAGSLYNEQFFGPGTRLTVL.

The table lists this clone with a few counts. The rearrangement joins TRBV30 to TRBJ1-5, with TRBD1 as a possible D gene (5 bases). Trimming pared 4 bases from V and 3 bases from J, leaving 10 bases between. Germline CDR1 reads GTSNPN; CDR2 reads SVGIG (reference sequence). This CDR3 has 13 amino acids. CDR3 sequence reads: CAWTRGYNQPQHF. The CDR3 DNA is TGTGCCTGGACCCGGGGGTACAATCAGCCCCAGCATTTT. The full variable domain, completed using reference TRBV30 and TRBJ1-5, is SQTIHQWPATLVQPVGSPLSLECTVEGTSNPNLYWYRQAAGRGLQLLFYSVGIGQISSEVPQNLSASRPQDRQFILSSKKLLLSDSGFYLCAWTRGYNQPQHFGDGTRLSIL.

This chain connects TRBV7-8 to TRBJ1-4; 8 bases map to TRBD1. Germline-derived CDR1 and CDR2 are SGHVS and FQNEAQ. The V gene end was trimmed by 1 base and the J gene end by 6 bases; junction bases not matched to a gene: 1. The CDR3 runs to 14 residues. CDR3 loop: CASSLGQGYEKLFF. CDR3 DNA: TGTGCCAGCAGCTTAGGACAGGGGTATGAAAAACTGTTTTTT.

This clone was seen a handful of times. V usage is TRBV3-1 (or the pseudogene TRBV3-2) and J usage is TRBJ1-6; weak D call: TRBD1 (5 bases). V was shortened by 7 bases and J by 7 bases, with 14 bases between the two germline ends. The CDR3 extends over 14 amino acids. Germline CDR1 LGHDT, CDR2 YNNKEL (reference sequence). In DNA, the CDR3 is TGTGCCAGCACCCGAGAGGGGAAGAATTCACCCCTCCACTTT. It is translated as CASTREGKNSPLHF.

V gene TRBV11-3 combines with J gene TRBJ2-2; D remains unclear. The CDR3 loop spans 12 amino acids. Germline-derived CDR1 and CDR2 are SGHNT and YENEEA. The V gene lost 1 base and the J gene lost 4 bases, with 1 base spanning the gap. This CDR3 is CASSLVTGELFF. Written as DNA, the CDR3 is TGTGCCAGCAGCTTAGTCACCGGGGAGCTGTTTTTT.

The chain has TRBV2 and TRBJ1-2; no definite D call. V was clipped by 4 bases and J by 2 bases, with 11 bases between them. The CDR3 runs 14 residues. Per germline, CDR1 SNHLY and CDR2 FYNNEI. For the CDR3, the DNA is TGTGCCAGCAGTGGGCAGGAATCGAACTATGGCTACACCTTC. It encodes CASSGQESNYGYTF. Combining the CDR3 with reference TRBV2 and TRBJ1-2 gives the whole variable domain EPEVTQTPSHQVTQMGQEVILRCVPISNHLYFYWYRQILGQKVEFLVSFYNNEISEKSEIFDDQFSVERPDGSNFTLKIRSTKLEDSAMYFCASSGQESNYGYTFGSGTRLTVV.

V and J are TRBV6-5 and TRBJ1-5, with 7 bases fitting TRBD1. Germline V gives CDR1 MNHEY, CDR2 SVGAGI. The CDR3 totals 15 residues. The J segment lost 2 bases and the V segment lost 7 bases, leaving 8 bases of the junction unmatched. CDR3 bases: TGTGCCAGCAAGCGACAGGGCTGGGGCAATCAGCCCCAGCATTTT. Encoded protein: CASKRQGWGNQPQHF.

This chain links TRBV4-1 with TRBJ1-4; no reliable D call. The V and J ends lost 5 bases and 8 bases respectively, with 9 bases between them. The CDR3 is 12 amino acids. Germline loops: CDR1 MGHRA, CDR2 YSYEKL. This CDR3 reads CASSLLGEKLFF. DNA for the CDR3: TGCGCCAGCAGCTTACTCGGGGAAAAACTGTTTTTT.

The chain couples TRBV5-1 to TRBJ2-3; 7 bases match TRBD2. Germline loops: CDR1 SGHRS, CDR2 YFSETQ. The J segment lost 0 bases and the V segment lost 3 bases, leaving 4 bases of the junction unmatched. The CDR3 loop spans 15 amino acids. The DNA of the CDR3 is TGCGCCAGCAGCTCAGGACTAGGGAGCACAGATACGCAGTATTTT. It yields the protein CASSSGLGSTDTQYF.

The chain joins TRBV6-5 to TRBJ2-3; D is unclear. Trimming stripped 6 bases from V and 4 bases from J, with 8 bases between. CDR1 and CDR2 from the germline V gene are MNHEY and SVGAGI. This CDR3 region has 12 residues. The chain's CDR3 is CASSSRSDTQYF. The CDR3 DNA reads TGTGCCAGCAGCTCTAGGTCAGATACGCAGTATTTT.

V is TRBV5-5 and J is TRBJ1-6; no clear D. V dropped 0 bases and J dropped 5 bases, with 12 bases sitting between them. The length of the CDR3 is 16 residues. Germline CDR1 and CDR2: SGHKS and YYEKEE (reference sequence). The CDR3 loop is CASSLGQDVNNSPLHF. CDR3 coding DNA: TGTGCCAGCAGCTTGGGGCAGGACGTCAATAATTCACCCCTCCACTTT.

This clone was counted only a few times. The chain employs TRBV10-3 and TRBJ2-7, with 8 bases fitting TRBD1. Germline V gene sequence: CDR1 ENHRY, CDR2 SYGVKD. This CDR3 spans 16 amino acids. With V trimmed by 3 bases and J by 0 bases, 7 bases remained unmatched. The CDR3 spells CAISDAGDRTSYEQYF. The CDR3 DNA sequence: TGTGCCATCAGTGATGCCGGGGACAGGACCTCCTACGAGCAGTACTTC.

This clone came up a few times. The chain uses TRBV6-1 and TRBJ1-5; 7 bases line up with TRBD1. Germline CDR1 is MNHNS and CDR2 is SASEGT. Unmatched junction bases numbered 7, after V lost 4 bases and J lost 1 base. The CDR3 length is 16 residues. CDR3: CASSANMDRSNQPQHF. DNA of the CDR3: TGTGCCAGCAGTGCTAACATGGACAGGAGCAATCAGCCCCAGCATTTT.

The chain combines TRBV12-1 with TRBJ1-4; no DNA check was done on the table's D call, TRBD1. TRBV12-1 is an annotated pseudogene. The length of the CDR3 is 15 residues. CDR3 amino acids: CASSLIRVINEKLFF. CDR3 in DNA: TGTGCCAGCAGCTTGATCAGGGTTATTAATGAAAAACTGTTTTTT.

This chain uses TRBV6-5 with TRBJ1-4; 8 nucleotides agree with TRBD1. Losses at the gene ends were 0 bases for V and 5 bases for J; bases not matched to a gene: 5. Germline V gives CDR1 MNHEY, CDR2 SVGAGI. CDR3 length equals 16 residues. DNA for the CDR3: TGTGCCAGCAGTTACTCCGTGGACAGGGTGAATGAAAAACTGTTTTTT. It is translated as CASSYSVDRVNEKLFF.

The chain links TRBV5-1 to TRBJ2-3; TRBD1 aligns across 7 bases. Looked up from germline, CDR1 is SGHRS and CDR2 is YFSETQ. The CDR3 has 15 amino acids. V lost 2 bases and J lost 1; bases outside the gene matches: 4. CDR3 DNA sequence: TGCGCCAGCAGCTTATCTGGACAGGGCACAGATACGCAGTATTTT. As protein: CASSLSGQGTDTQYF.

This chain links TRBV2 with TRBJ2-1, with unresolved D. The germline CDR1 and CDR2 sequences are SNHLY and FYNNEI. V was clipped by 3 bases and J by 7 bases, with 25 bases between them. The length of the CDR3 is 18 residues. As DNA, the CDR3 is TGTGCCAGCAGTGATTTTTTTATTTATCCGGGTCGACGGAATGAGCAGTTCTTC. It specifies CASSDFFIYPGRRNEQFF.

This rearrangement joins TRBV5-1 to TRBJ2-6; TRBD1 is a possible D gene (6 bases). CDR3 length: 15 residues. Germline values: CDR1 SGHRS, CDR2 YFSETQ. V was cut by 4 bases and J by 0 bases, with 8 bases left in between. CDR3 bases: TGCGCCAGCAGCAGGGACAACTCTGGGGCCAACGTCCTGACTTTC. Its translation: CASSRDNSGANVLTF.

The chain couples TRBV14 to TRBJ2-7; D is perhaps TRBD1 or TRBD2 (5 bases each). V lost 2 bases and J 0 bases, leaving 11 bases between the germline ends. Germline CDR1 SGHDN, CDR2 FVKESK. CDR3 length: 15 amino acids. CDR3 sequence reads: CASSQTGQSSYEQYF. The CDR3 DNA reads TGTGCCAGCAGCCAAACGGGGCAAAGCTCCTACGAGCAGTACTTC.

The rearrangement links TRBV2 to TRBJ1-5, with 8 bases lining up with TRBD1. The CDR3 has 15 residues. CDR1 and CDR2 (germline): SNHLY, FYNNEI. V lost 6 bases and J lost 4; bases outside the gene matches: 8. Here the CDR3 reads CASSRGQGLNQPQHF. The CDR3 bases are TGTGCCAGCAGCAGGGGGCAGGGGTTAAATCAGCCCCAGCATTTT. Based on the CDR3 plus reference TRBV2 and TRBJ1-5, the full variable domain is EPEVTQTPSHQVTQMGQEVILRCVPISNHLYFYWYRQILGQKVEFLVSFYNNEISEKSEIFDDQFSVERPDGSNFTLKIRSTKLEDSAMYFCASSRGQGLNQPQHFGDGTRLSIL.

CDR3 nucleotide sequence: TGTGCCAGCTCACCCACTGATGTAGTAAACACCGGGGAGCTGTTTTTT. Residues: CASSPTDVVNTGELFF. The chain uses TRBV18 and TRBJ2-2; D gene ambiguous. Trimming took off 3 bases at V and 2 bases at J, with 13 bases between the two ends. The length of the CDR3 is 16 residues. Looked up from germline, CDR1 is KGHSH and CDR2 is LQKENI.

The chain couples TRBV19 to TRBJ2-7, with D possibly being TRBD1 or TRBD2 (5 bases each). V was trimmed by 4 bases and J by 7 bases, leaving 14 bases between them. There are 13 residues in the CDR3. In germline, CDR1 is LNHDA, CDR2 SQIVND (reference sequence). CDR3 nucleotides: TGTGCCAGTAGTAGCCTCCCGTGGGGGGAGCAGTACTTC. Amino acids: CASSSLPWGEQYF.

The gene calls are TRBV11-3 and TRBJ2-1, with D tentatively TRBD1 or TRBD2 (6 bases each). Per germline, CDR1 SGHNT and CDR2 YENEEA. This CDR3 comprises 14 residues. V was cut by 5 bases and J by 8 bases, with 16 bases left in between. CDR3 nucleotide sequence: TGTGCCAGCAGCATAGGGGCCGGGGGCTATGAGCAGTTCTTC. Translated, it gives CASSIGAGGYEQFF.